The 27 T cell receptor beta chains below were found in one sample sequenced in a study of shared clonotypes between healthy human individuals. Profiled with immunoSEQ multiplex PCR; TCRdb holds only in-frame clones, not every one. This table has 1.5 million to 1.9 million clones, approximately 98% appearing once. Sequencing input: naive CD4+ T cells sorted from blood. The sample's subset: CD45RA+ positively selected. The receptor source for this set is a man aged 25-40 years in good health.

Comment on this clone: This same CDR3 is encoded by further DNA sequences in the sample. The rearrangement joins TRBV19 to TRBJ1-5, with 8 positions matching TRBD1. With 3 bases clipped from V and 4 bases from J, the junction kept 5 bases outside the gene matches. CDR3 length equals 15 residues. CDR1 is LNHDA and CDR2 is SQIVND in the germline V gene (reference sequence). CDR3 nucleotide sequence: TGTGCCAGTAGTATTCCAGGGGGCTCTAATCAGCCCCAGCATTTT. The encoded protein is CASSIPGGSNQPQHF.

The J gene is TRBJ2-7, the V gene TRBV5-1; 11 bases map to TRBD1. The junction had 1 base not matched to a gene; V was cut back by 0 bases and J by 5 bases. Per the germline V gene, CDR1 is SGHRS and CDR2 is YFSETQ. The CDR3 consists of 14 residues. The CDR3 region is CASSLVDRGHEQYF. CDR3 DNA: TGCGCCAGCAGCTTGGTGGACAGGGGGCACGAGCAGTACTTC. Full variable domain (remainder filled in from reference TRBV5-1 and TRBJ2-7): KAGVTQTPRYLIKTRGQQVTLSCSPISGHRSVSWYQQTPGQGLQFLFEYFSETQRNKGNFPGRFSGRQFSNSRSEMNVSTLELGDSALYLCASSLVDRGHEQYFGPGTRLTVT.

This clone was observed once. The chain combines TRBV5-1 with TRBJ2-2; D might be TRBD2 (6 bases). CDR1 is SGHRS and CDR2 is YFSETQ in the germline V gene. The length of the CDR3 is 14 residues. Trimming took 0 bases from V and 12 from J, leaving 15 bases between them. CDR3 in amino acids: CASSLARDREKLFF. The CDR3 nucleotides read TGCGCCAGCAGCTTGGCCCGGGATCGGGAGAAGCTGTTTTTT.

The chain combines TRBV5-1 with TRBJ2-6, with D unclear. Germline loops: CDR1 SGHRS, CDR2 YFSETQ. The CDR3 is made up of 18 amino acids. V gave up 5 bases and J gave up 2 bases, with 20 bases separating them. In DNA form, the CDR3 reads TGCGCCAGCAGTCAGCAGGTTGTCGGTTACGCTGGGGCCAACGTCCTGACTTTC. This codes for CASSQQVVGYAGANVLTF.

This chain joins TRBV25-1 and TRBJ1-1; D might be TRBD1 (5 bases). The CDR3 has 14 amino acids. The ends were cut back, 7 bases at V and 7 bases at J, with 19 bases in the middle. The germline V gene encodes CDR1 MGHDK and CDR2 SYGVNS. This CDR3 reads CASTNSIRGVEAFF. CDR3 nucleotide sequence: TGTGCCAGCACTAACTCTATCCGGGGCGTTGAAGCTTTCTTT.

About this clone itself: This specimen includes other DNA sequences encoding the same CDR3. The rearrangement uses TRBV29-1 and TRBJ2-1, with 7 bases that match TRBD2. The length of the CDR3 is 14 residues. Germline loops: CDR1 SQVTM, CDR2 ANQGSEA. V shed 3 bases and J 3 bases; nucleotides not matched to a gene: 5. The CDR3 reads CSVDASGIYNEQFF. The CDR3 DNA reads as TGCAGCGTTGACGCTAGCGGAATCTACAATGAGCAGTTCTTC.

The rearrangement links TRBV7-9 to TRBJ2-5; a possible D gene is TRBD2 (5 bases). The V gene's germline CDR1 is SEHNR and CDR2 FQNEAQ (reference sequence). This CDR3 comprises 13 residues. Between the trimmed V and J ends, which lost 5 bases and 5 bases, there was a span of 12 bases. The CDR3 DNA follows: TGTGCCAGCAGCGGCGGGTCGTTGGAGACCCAGTACTTC. Its protein product is CASSGGSLETQYF. Filled out from reference TRBV7-9 and TRBJ2-5, the complete variable domain reads DTGVSQNPRHKITKRGQNVTFRCDPISEHNRLYWYRQTLGQGPEFLTYFQNEAQLEKSRLLSDRFSAERPKGSFSTLEIQRTEQGDSAMYLCASSGGSLETQYFGPGTRLLVL.

As DNA, the CDR3 is TGTGCCAGTAGTATAGGACTAGCGGGAGGACTAGCCAAAAACATTCAGTACTTC. Protein product: CASSIGLAGGLAKNIQYF. The chain recombines TRBV19 with TRBJ2-4; TRBD2 matches 13 bases. CDR1 is LNHDA, CDR2 SQIVND, per germline (reference sequence). With 1 base clipped from V and 0 bases from J, the junction kept 3 bases outside the gene matches. The CDR3 spans 18 residues.

This clone was counted once. The chain combines TRBV2 with TRBJ2-2; D not certain. Trimming stripped 6 bases from V and 7 bases from J, with 12 bases between. The CDR3 is 13 residues long. The V gene's germline CDR1 is SNHLY and CDR2 FYNNEI. DNA for the CDR3: TGTGCCAGCAGGGCATCGGGTGGCGGGGAGCTGTTTTTT. Its translation: CASRASGGGELFF.

The chain uses TRBV19 and TRBJ1-5; perhaps TRBD1 as D (6 bases). The CDR3 is made up of 15 amino acids. Trimming pared 5 bases from V and 6 bases from J, leaving 17 bases between. CDR1 and CDR2 (germline): LNHDA, SQIVND (reference sequence). The CDR3 here is CASSQNRVLGQPQHF. The CDR3 DNA reads TGTGCCAGTAGTCAGAACAGGGTTCTTGGTCAGCCCCAGCATTTT. Full variable domain (missing parts from reference TRBV19 and TRBJ1-5): DGGITQSPKYLFRKEGQNVTLSCEQNLNHDAMYWYRQDPGQGLRLIYYSQIVNDFQKGDIAEGYSVSREKKESFPLTVTSAQKNPTAFYLCASSQNRVLGQPQHFGDGTRLSIL.

A note on this clone: Other DNA sequences in the same sample also yield this CDR3. The chain carries TRBV9 and TRBJ2-2, with a possible D match to TRBD2 (6 bases). The germline V gene encodes CDR1 SGDLS and CDR2 YYNGEE. Trimming took off 1 base at V and 3 bases at J, with 7 bases between the two ends. The CDR3 consists of 14 residues. The CDR3: CASSVRGYTGELFF. CDR3 in DNA: TGTGCCAGCAGCGTACGGGGGTACACCGGGGAGCTGTTTTTT.

The J gene is TRBJ2-6, the V gene TRBV4-3, with 7 bases fitting TRBD1. The CDR3 runs 15 residues. Germline V gives CDR1 LGHNA, CDR2 YSLEER. V dropped 3 bases and J dropped 1; count of bases not matched to a gene: 0. CDR3 amino acids: CASSQDRSGANVLTF. The CDR3 bases are TGCGCCAGCAGCCAGGACAGGTCTGGGGCCAACGTCCTGACTTTC.

This clone was recorded once. The rearrangement links TRBV18 to TRBJ2-3; tentatively, D is TRBD2 (6 bases). The CDR3 sequence is 14 residues long. Germline CDR1 and CDR2: KGHSH and LQKENI. The germline V and J ends were trimmed by 2 bases and 5 bases, with 11 bases remaining between them. This CDR3 reads CASSPVPGGDTQYF. The CDR3 DNA sequence: TGTGCCAGCTCACCAGTCCCCGGGGGAGATACGCAGTATTTT.

This rearrangement joins TRBV29-1 to TRBJ1-4; a weak D match, TRBD1 (5 bases). Trimming removed 2 bases from V and 11 bases from J, with 21 bases in between. The CDR3 is made up of 15 amino acids. Germline V gives CDR1 SQVTM, CDR2 ANQGSEA. The CDR3 spells CSVESQGQVGSKLFF. The CDR3 DNA is TGCAGCGTTGAATCCCAGGGTCAGGTCGGCTCGAAACTGTTTTTT.

The chain combines TRBV19 with TRBJ2-1; TRBD2 is a possible D gene (5 bases). The CDR3 runs to 15 residues. Between the trimmed V and J ends, which lost 5 bases and 0 bases, there was a span of 11 bases. Germline CDR1 is LNHDA and CDR2 is SQIVND (reference sequence). CDR3 region: CASSSPEGSYNEQFF. The CDR3 DNA follows: TGTGCCAGTAGTTCCCCTGAGGGCTCCTACAATGAGCAGTTCTTC.

The rearrangement uses TRBV19 and TRBJ2-1; D is undetermined. This CDR3 is 19 amino acids long. V shed 5 bases and J shed 4 bases, with 27 bases lying between them. CDR1 and CDR2 (germline): LNHDA, SQIVND (reference sequence). The CDR3 DNA follows: TGTGCCAGTAGTTCGGACCCCAAAGGCCTAGGCTGGCCATACAATGAGCAGTTCTTC. It is translated as CASSSDPKGLGWPYNEQFF.

V and J are TRBV7-2 and TRBJ2-5; TRBD2 aligns across 12 bases. This CDR3 region has 19 residues. CDR1 and CDR2 (germline): SGHTA, FQGNSA. Trimming cost V 2 bases and J 5 bases; bases outside gene matches: 15. The chain's CDR3 is CASSLYPPTSGSSLETQYF. The CDR3 region has the DNA TGTGCCAGCAGCTTATACCCCCCGACTAGCGGGAGTTCATTGGAGACCCAGTACTTC.

This chain links TRBV11-3 with TRBJ2-1; no definite D call. The CDR3 length is 19 residues. Trimming pared 0 bases from V and 10 bases from J, leaving 28 bases between. From germline, CDR1 is SGHNT and CDR2 YENEEA. This chain's CDR3 is CASSLDLLADGRIPNEQFF. CDR3 in DNA: TGTGCCAGCAGCTTAGATCTTTTGGCCGACGGCCGGATCCCTAACGAGCAGTTCTTC.

The chain has TRBV18 and TRBJ1-5; weak D call: TRBD1 (6 bases). V dropped 3 bases and J dropped 6 bases, with 15 bases sitting between them. Germline CDR1 reads KGHSH; CDR2 reads LQKENI. The CDR3 length is 15 residues. The DNA of the CDR3 is TGTGCCAGCTCACCTTTAGGGGGGGGCGGTCAGCCCCAGCATTTT. Its translation: CASSPLGGGGQPQHF.

V and J are TRBV9 and TRBJ1-2; D possibly corresponds to TRBD1 (6 bases). The V end was cut by 0 bases, the J end by 3 bases, with 9 bases between. Germline V gene data show CDR1 as SGDLS and CDR2 as YYNGEE. The CDR3 consists of 14 residues. The CDR3 region is CASSVAGADYGYTF. In nucleotides, the CDR3 is TGTGCCAGCAGCGTAGCGGGGGCAGACTATGGCTACACCTTC.

This chain links TRBV21-1 with TRBJ2-7; the D call in the table, TRBD1, was not verified against the DNA. TRBV21-1 is a recognized pseudogene. CDR3 length: 18 residues. Here the CDR3 reads CASSPRTGRRSHSYEQYF. The CDR3 coding sequence is TGTGCCAGCAGCCCCCGGACAGGGAGGCGATCCCACTCCTACGAGCAGTACTTC.

The chain joins TRBV6-1 to TRBJ2-7; 10 nucleotides align to TRBD2. CDR3 length equals 16 residues. Germline trimming cut 4 bases from V and 2 bases from J; bases unmatched to any gene: 8. The germline gives CDR1 MNHNS, CDR2 SASEGT. The CDR3 here is CASSGASGSSAYEQYF. CDR3 bases: TGTGCCAGCAGTGGGGCTAGCGGGAGCTCGGCCTACGAGCAGTACTTC.

The rearrangement uses TRBV7-3 and TRBJ2-6, with D uncertain. The CDR3 is made up of 15 amino acids. V lost 3 bases, J lost 0 bases, and 6 bases lay in between. The germline V gene has CDR1 SGHTA and CDR2 FQGTGA. The DNA of the CDR3 is TGTGCCAGCAGCTTTGTCACCTCTGGGGCCAACGTCCTGACTTTC. This gives the protein CASSFVTSGANVLTF.

The J gene is TRBJ2-7, the V gene TRBV7-2, with 9 bases aligning to TRBD1. V lost 4 bases and J lost 2; bases outside the gene matches: 6. The CDR3 is made up of 15 amino acids. CDR1 is SGHTA, CDR2 FQGNSA, per germline. CDR3 bases: TGTGCCAGCAGCTCAAAGGGACAGGGTACCTACGAGCAGTACTTC. Translation: CASSSKGQGTYEQYF.

This clone was observed once. This chain joins TRBV6-1 and TRBJ2-1; 12 nucleotides line up with TRBD2. Germline V gene lookup returns CDR1 MNHNS and CDR2 SASEGT. V was clipped by 8 bases and J by 9 bases; unmatched bases: 8. The CDR3 covers 14 residues. CDR3 residues: CASLLAGGPSEQFF. The CDR3 DNA reads TGTGCCAGCCTTCTAGCGGGAGGGCCGAGTGAGCAGTTCTTC.

The V call is TRBV7-9, the J call TRBJ2-7; 7 positions match TRBD2. Germline V gene data show CDR1 as SEHNR and CDR2 as FQNEAQ (reference sequence). The CDR3 runs to 15 residues. The J segment lost 3 bases and the V segment lost 2 bases, leaving 7 bases of the junction unmatched. In DNA, the CDR3 is TGTGCCAGCAGCTTATCCTCCGGGACTATCTACGAGCAGTACTTC. This codes for CASSLSSGTIYEQYF.

The chain combines TRBV6-5 with TRBJ2-3; D is undetermined. V lost 0 bases, J lost 4 bases, and 11 bases lay in between. From germline, CDR1 is MNHEY and CDR2 SVGAGI. The CDR3 totals 15 residues. CDR3 in amino acids: CASSYSNSMADTQYF. For the CDR3, the DNA is TGTGCCAGCAGTTACTCCAATAGCATGGCAGATACGCAGTATTTT.